The next 14 T cell receptor beta chains were all read from a single sample in a study of CXCR3-negative and CXCR3-positive naive CD8 T cells (dated by TCRdb to about 2019). TCRdb records NextSeq 550 as the sequencer. The Human TCR Profiling Kit (MiLaboratory) was used to prepare UMI-labeled 5' RACE TRB cDNA libraries. Reads reprocessed by TCRdb are summarized as one entry per CDR3 protein sequence, and DNA is absent. The sample table gives 150,000 or so distinct CDR3 sequences. The ten largest make up under 0.5% of the sample. Sequences were obtained from naive CXCR3- CD8+ T cells from blood. In the paper's terms, the cell subset or site label means: CD45RO-CCR7+CD27+CD95- naive CD8+ T cells lacking CXCR3 (TNR3-). Source of these receptors: a human donor in good health. Some clones in this sample may be carry-over from other donors' samples.

The rearrangement uses TRBV19 and TRBJ2-7. Germline V CDR1 and CDR2: LNHDA, SQIVND (reference sequence). This CDR3 is 13 amino acids long. This CDR3 reads CASSLRSNIEQYF.

This rearrangement joins TRBV6-5 to TRBJ2-5; TCRdb designates TRBD1, a call that cannot be tested without DNA. Germline values: CDR1 MNHEY, CDR2 SVGAGI. CDR3 length: 14 residues. CDR3 in amino acids: CASSKTGGEETQYF.

The J gene is TRBJ2-7, the V gene TRBV28. In germline, CDR1 is MDHEN, CDR2 SYDVKM. CDR3 size: 12 residues. CDR3 sequence: CASSSPVPEQYF.

CDR3: CAWSEVGGQGTF. The gene calls are TRBV30 and TRBJ1-2; TCRdb's D call, TRBD1, is unchecked because there is no DNA. The length of the CDR3 is 12 residues. The germline gives CDR1 GTSNPN, CDR2 SVGIG (reference sequence).

The CDR3 protein is CASSLEVTEEQFF. This sequence joins TRBV7-9 and TRBJ2-1; TCRdb gives TRBD2 as the D gene, but with no DNA this cannot be confirmed. The germline CDR1 and CDR2 sequences are SEHNR and FQNEAQ (reference sequence). CDR3 size: 13 residues.

This sequence joins TRBV29-1 and TRBJ2-1; absent DNA, TCRdb's TRBD2 call cannot be checked. The CDR3 covers 13 residues. Germline V CDR1 and CDR2: SQVTM, ANQGSEA. CDR3 sequence reads: CSVGTIAYNEQFF.

The genes are TRBV12-3 or TRBV12-4 and TRBJ2-7; TCRdb's D call, TRBD2, is unchecked because there is no DNA. This CDR3 spans 12 amino acids. The CDR3 here is CATGIVTYEQYF.

The rearrangement uses TRBV10-3 and TRBJ2-7; checking the TCRdb D call of TRBD2 is not possible without DNA. The CDR3 runs 14 residues. Germline-derived CDR1 and CDR2 are ENHRY and SYGVKD. The CDR3 protein is CAISVGDSTYEQYF.

The V call is TRBV19, the J call TRBJ2-1; the D call of TRBD2 rests on TCRdb alone, since no DNA is present to check it. This CDR3 comprises 18 residues. The germline gives CDR1 LNHDA, CDR2 SQIVND (reference sequence). The CDR3 here is CASSIEGTSGGPVDEQFF.

The chain is built from TRBV7-9 and TRBJ2-2; TCRdb gives TRBD2 as the D gene, but with no DNA this cannot be confirmed. Germline lookup yields CDR1 SEHNR and CDR2 FQNEAQ (reference sequence). The CDR3 totals 17 residues. CDR3 region: CASSLDGLAMNTGELFF.

The rearrangement uses TRBV7-9 and TRBJ1-2; the D call of TRBD1 rests on TCRdb alone, since no DNA is present to check it. The CDR3 extends over 15 amino acids. From germline, CDR1 is SEHNR and CDR2 FQNEAQ (reference sequence). This chain's CDR3 is CASAFPGQGVGGYTF.

The chain employs TRBV28 and TRBJ2-7. The CDR3 runs to 14 residues. Germline V gene sequence: CDR1 MDHEN, CDR2 SYDVKM. CDR3 region: CASSSLTGPYEQYF.

The chain has TRBV29-1 and TRBJ2-1; with no DNA, the TCRdb D assignment of TRBD2 cannot be verified. From germline, CDR1 is SQVTM and CDR2 ANQGSEA. This CDR3 region has 18 residues. The CDR3 spells CSVEGSAGGRSSYNEQFF.

The J gene is TRBJ2-5, the V gene TRBV4-1; no DNA is available, so the TRBD2 call from TCRdb remains unchecked. CDR3 length equals 16 residues. The germline CDR1 and CDR2 sequences are MGHRA and YSYEKL. CDR3 loop: CAGSPIPGLAQETQYF.